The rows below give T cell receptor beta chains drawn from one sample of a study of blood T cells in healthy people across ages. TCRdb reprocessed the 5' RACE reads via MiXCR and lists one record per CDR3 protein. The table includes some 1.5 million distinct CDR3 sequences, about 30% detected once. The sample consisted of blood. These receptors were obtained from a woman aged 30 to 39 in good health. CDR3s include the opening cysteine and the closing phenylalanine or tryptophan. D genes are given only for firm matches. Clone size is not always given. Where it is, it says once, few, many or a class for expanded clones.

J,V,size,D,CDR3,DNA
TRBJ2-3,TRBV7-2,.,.,CASRPPVAGPDTQYF,TGTGCCAGCAGGCCCCCAGTTGCAGGTCCAGATACGCAGTATTTT
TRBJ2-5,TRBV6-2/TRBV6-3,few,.,CASSYSGLRGETQYF,TGTGCCAGCAGTTACTCGGGCCTAAGGGGCGAGACCCAGTACTTC
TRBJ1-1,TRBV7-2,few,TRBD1,CASSLGRPRTGRMNTEAFF,TGTGCCAGCAGCTTAGGGAGGCCCCGGACAGGCCGGATGAACACTGAAGCTTTCTTT
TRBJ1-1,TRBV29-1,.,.,CSVRDWLAFF,TGCAGCGTACGAGACTGGTTAGCTTTCTTT
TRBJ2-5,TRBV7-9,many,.,CASSFSARDLLEETQYF,TGTGCCAGCAGCTTCTCGGCCAGGGACCTATTGGAAGAGACCCAGTACTTC
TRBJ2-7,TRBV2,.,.,CASSRQAGPCEQYF,TGTGCCAGCAGTAGACAGGCGGGCCCCTGCGAGCAGTACTTC
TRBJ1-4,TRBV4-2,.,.,CASSQSGPPGKLFF,TGTGCCAGCAGCCAGTCCGGGCCCCCCGGAAAACTGTTTTTT
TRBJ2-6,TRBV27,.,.,CASSIWGGSGANVLTF,TGTGCCAGCAGTATCTGGGGCGGCTCTGGGGCCAACGTCCTGACTTTC
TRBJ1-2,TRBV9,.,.,CASSEGDGFYGYTF,TGTGCCAGCAGCGAGGGGGACGGATTCTATGGCTACACCTTC
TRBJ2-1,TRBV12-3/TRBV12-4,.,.,CASSREESAPYNEQFF,TGTGCCAGCAGCCGGGAAGAAAGCGCGCCCTACAATGAGCAGTTCTTC
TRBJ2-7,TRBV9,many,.,CASSVGQTFYEQYF,TGTGCCAGCAGCGTCGGACAGACCTTCTACGAGCAGTACTTC
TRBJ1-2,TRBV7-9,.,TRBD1,CASSPMRDRASPRGYTF,TGTGCCAGCAGCCCAATGCGGGACAGGGCATCTCCGCGGGGCTACACCTTC
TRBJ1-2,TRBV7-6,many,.,CASSSTDSNYGYTF,TGTGCCAGCAGCTCTACTGACTCTAACTATGGCTACACCTTC
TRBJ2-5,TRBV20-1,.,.,CSARDQFPQETQYF,TGCAGTGCTAGAGATCAATTTCCGCAAGAGACCCAGTACTTC
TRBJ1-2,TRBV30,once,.,CAFIREDYGYTF,TGTGCCTTTATCAGGGAAGACTATGGCTACACCTTC
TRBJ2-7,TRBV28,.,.,CASRRRDGVSEQYF,TGTGCCAGCAGGCGCCGGGACGGCGTCTCCGAGCAGTACTTC
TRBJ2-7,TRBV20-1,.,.,CSAHGGGEQYF,TGCAGTGCTCACGGGGGAGGCGAGCAGTACTTC
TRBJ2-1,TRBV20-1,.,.,CSASRGQGEQFF,TGCAGTGCCAGCCGAGGGCAGGGTGAGCAGTTCTTC
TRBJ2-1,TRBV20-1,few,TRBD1,CSARGDRGLDEQFF,TGCAGTGCTAGGGGGGACAGGGGGCTCGATGAGCAGTTCTTC
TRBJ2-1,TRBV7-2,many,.,CASSRDSGTINEQFF,TGTGCCAGCAGCCGCGACAGTGGTACAATAAATGAGCAGTTCTTC
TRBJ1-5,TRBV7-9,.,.,CASNRETGAGQPQHF,TGTGCCAGCAACCGAGAGACAGGCGCGGGGCAGCCCCAGCATTTT
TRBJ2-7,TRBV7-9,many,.,CASSLAMSWSSSSYEQYF,TGTGCCAGCAGCTTAGCTATGTCTTGGTCATCTTCCTCCTACGAGCAGTACTTC
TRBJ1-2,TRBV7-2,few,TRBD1,CASSPGTGVTYGYTF,TGTGCCAGCAGCCCTGGGACAGGGGTAACCTATGGCTACACCTTC
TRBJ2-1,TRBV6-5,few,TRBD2,CASAVFGTSGNEQFF,TGTGCCAGCGCTGTTTTTGGGACTAGCGGGAATGAGCAGTTCTTC
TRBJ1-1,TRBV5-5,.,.,CASSFQRQNTEAFF,TGTGCCAGCAGCTTCCAACGACAGAACACTGAAGCTTTCTTT
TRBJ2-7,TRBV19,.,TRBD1,CASSNLGTGLYEQYF,TGTGCCAGTAGTAATCTCGGGACAGGTCTCTACGAGCAGTACTTC
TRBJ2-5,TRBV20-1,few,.,CSAEYSETQYF,TGCAGTGCTGAATATTCGGAGACCCAGTACTTC
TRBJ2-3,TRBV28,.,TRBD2,CASTPDRRLAGGTDTQYF,TGTGCCAGCACCCCCGACCGGAGACTAGCGGGAGGGACAGATACGCAGTATTTT
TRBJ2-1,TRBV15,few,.,CATSPGRDPAQTEQFF,TGTGCCACCAGCCCGGGCCGGGACCCGGCCCAAACAGAGCAGTTCTTC
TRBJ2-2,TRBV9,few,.,CASSAGLLNTGELFF,TGTGCCAGCAGCGCGGGACTCCTTAACACCGGGGAGCTGTTTTTT
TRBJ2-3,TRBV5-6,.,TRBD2,CASSLRGLAGDTQYF,TGTGCCAGCAGCCTGAGGGGACTAGCGGGAGATACGCAGTATTTT
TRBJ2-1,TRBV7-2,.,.,CASTPPGQQFF,TGTGCCAGCACCCCTCCGGGACAGCAGTTCTTC
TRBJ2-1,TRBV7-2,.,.,CASSPTLAVDEQFF,TGTGCCAGCAGCCCCACCCTAGCTGTGGATGAGCAGTTCTTC
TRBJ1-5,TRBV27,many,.,CASSSRPSNQPQHF,TGTGCCAGCAGTTCTCGGCCGAGCAATCAGCCCCAGCATTTT
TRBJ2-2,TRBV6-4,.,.,CASSAEGDTGELFF,TGTGCCAGCAGTGCTGAGGGGGATACCGGGGAGCTGTTTTTT
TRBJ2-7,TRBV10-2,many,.,CASGEFEQYF,TGCGCCAGCGGGGAGTTTGAGCAGTACTTC
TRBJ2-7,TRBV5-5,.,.,CASSLLFARPVSYEQYF,TGTGCCAGCAGCTTGCTGTTTGCTAGACCCGTCTCCTACGAGCAGTACTTC
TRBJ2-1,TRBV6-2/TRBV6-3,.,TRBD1,CASSWTPTGNYNEQFF,TGTGCCAGCAGTTGGACACCGACAGGGAACTACAATGAGCAGTTCTTC
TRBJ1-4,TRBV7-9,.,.,CASSAPGRINEKRFF,TGTGCCAGCAGCGCGCCGGGACGGATTAATGAAAAACGGTTTTTT
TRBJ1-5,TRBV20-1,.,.,CSARGNNQPQHF,TGCAGTGCTCGGGGTAACAATCAGCCCCAGCATTTT
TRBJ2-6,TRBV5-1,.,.,CASSLNAGANVRTF,TGCGCCAGCAGCTTAAACGCTGGGGCCAATGTCCGGACTTTC
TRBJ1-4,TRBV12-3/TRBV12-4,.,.,CASSFFNEKLFF,TGTGCCAGCAGTTTTTTTAATGAAAAACTGTTTTTT
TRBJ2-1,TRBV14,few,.,CASSQAGDYVYNEQFF,TGTGCCAGCAGCCAAGCAGGAGACTATGTCTACAATGAGCAGTTCTTC
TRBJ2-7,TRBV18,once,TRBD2,CASSPPGLAGTNEQYF,TGTGCCAGCTCTCCTCCGGGGCTAGCGGGAACAAATGAGCAGTACTTC
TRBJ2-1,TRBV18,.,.,CASSPQEGPSYNEQFF,TGTGCCAGCTCACCACAGGAGGGTCCCTCCTACAATGAGCAGTTCTTC
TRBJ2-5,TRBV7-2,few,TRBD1,CASSFPTGMETQYF,TGTGCCAGCAGCTTCCCGACAGGGATGGAGACCCAGTACTTC
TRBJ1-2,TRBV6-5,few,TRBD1,CASTRGTVDGYTF,TGTGCCAGCACCCGAGGGACAGTGGATGGCTACACCTTC
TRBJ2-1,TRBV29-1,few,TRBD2,CSVEDWTSNEQFF,TGCAGCGTTGAAGATTGGACTAGCAATGAGCAGTTCTTC
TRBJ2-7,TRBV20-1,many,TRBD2,CSAWTGGGAGASYEQYF,TGCAGTGCTTGGACGGGTGGTGGAGCGGGAGCCTCCTACGAGCAGTACTTC